The subject of this entry is one TCR beta chain. Its antigen is unidentified. The sample originates from a study of T cells in localized non-small cell lung cancer. Study-wide results and caveats: Adjacent lung exhibited a median of about 57 among the 100 most abundant tumor clones. Clonality peaked in uninvolved adjacent lung rather than tumor.

The assay was immunoSEQ multiplex PCR, and TCRdb's table has in-frame clones only and misses some. The table has some 2,200 clones, 30% to 45% seen once. This CDR3 contains 15 residues. The ends lost 5 bases at V and 4 bases at J; junction bases unmatched: 8. Germline CDR1 is SGHNT and CDR2 is YENEEA. Sequences were derived from normal lung tissue next to the tumor, sampled before any cancer treatment. This TCR was sampled from an older female donor with stage I squamous cell lung carcinoma. The rearrangement uses TRBV11-3 and TRBJ1-2; 9 bases match TRBD1. The CDR3 sequence: CASSQQGALAYGYTF. CDR3 in DNA: TGTGCCAGCAGCCAACAGGGGGCGCTAGCCTATGGCTACACCTTC.